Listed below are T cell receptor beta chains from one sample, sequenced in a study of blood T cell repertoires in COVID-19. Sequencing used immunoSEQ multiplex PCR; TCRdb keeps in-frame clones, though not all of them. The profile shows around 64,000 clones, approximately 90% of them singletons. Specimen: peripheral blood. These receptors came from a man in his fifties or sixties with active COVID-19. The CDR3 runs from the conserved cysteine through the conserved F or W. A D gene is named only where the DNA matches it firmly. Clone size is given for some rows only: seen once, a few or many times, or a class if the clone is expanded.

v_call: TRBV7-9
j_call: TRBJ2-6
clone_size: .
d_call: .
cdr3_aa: CASGLSSGANVLTF
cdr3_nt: TGTGCCAGTGGACTGAGCTCTGGGGCCAACGTCCTGACTTTC

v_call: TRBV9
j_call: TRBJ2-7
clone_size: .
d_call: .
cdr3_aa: CASSPSGYEQYF
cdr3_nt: TGTGCCAGCAGCCCCTCGGGGTACGAGCAGTACTTC

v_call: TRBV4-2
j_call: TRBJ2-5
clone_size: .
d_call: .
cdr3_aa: CASSQGSLDSVLYQETQYF
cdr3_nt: TGTGCCAGCAGCCAAGGGAGTTTGGACTCAGTTCTTTACCAAGAGACCCAGTACTTC

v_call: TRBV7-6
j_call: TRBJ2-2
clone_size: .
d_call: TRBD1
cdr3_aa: CASSLAGGGITGELFF
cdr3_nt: TGTGCCAGCAGCTTAGCAGGGGGCGGAATCACCGGGGAGCTGTTTTTT

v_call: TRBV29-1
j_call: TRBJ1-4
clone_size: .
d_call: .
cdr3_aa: CSVRGNSDRNEKLFF
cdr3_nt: TGCAGCGTTCGAGGGAACAGCGACCGGAATGAAAAACTGTTTTTT

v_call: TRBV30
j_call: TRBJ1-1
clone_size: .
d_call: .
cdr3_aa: CAWSVGGKDTEAFF
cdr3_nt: TGTGCCTGGAGTGTAGGGGGAAAGGACACTGAAGCTTTCTTT

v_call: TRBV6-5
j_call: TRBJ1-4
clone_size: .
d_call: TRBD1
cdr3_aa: CASRETGTENEKLFF
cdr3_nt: TGTGCCAGCAGGGAGACAGGGACGGAGAATGAAAAACTGTTTTTT

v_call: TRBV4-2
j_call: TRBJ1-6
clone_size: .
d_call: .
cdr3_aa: CASSQRGDSPLHF
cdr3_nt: TGTGCCAGCAGCCAACGCGGGGATTCACCCCTCCACTTT

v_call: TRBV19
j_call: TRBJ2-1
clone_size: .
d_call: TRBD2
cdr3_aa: CASSTGLAGGGEQFF
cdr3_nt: TGTGCCAGTAGTACCGGACTAGCGGGAGGGGGTGAGCAGTTCTTC

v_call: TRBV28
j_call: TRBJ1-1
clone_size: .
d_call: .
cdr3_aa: CASSPLGGREGERAFF
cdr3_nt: TGTGCCAGCAGTCCCCTGGGTGGCAGGGAGGGGGAGAGGGCTTTCTTT

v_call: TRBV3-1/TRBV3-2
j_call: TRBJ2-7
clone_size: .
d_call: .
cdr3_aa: CASSQAYEQYF
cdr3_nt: TGTGCCAGCAGCCAAGCGTACGAGCAGTACTTC

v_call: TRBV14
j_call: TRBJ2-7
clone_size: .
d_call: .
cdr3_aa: CASSRAGLRNEQYF
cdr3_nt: TGTGCCAGCAGCCGGGCCGGCCTCCGGAACGAGCAGTACTTC

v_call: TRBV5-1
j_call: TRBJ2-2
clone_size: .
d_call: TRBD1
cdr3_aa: CASSLAAGGITGELFF
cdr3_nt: TGCGCCAGCAGCTTGGCGGCAGGGGGAATCACCGGGGAGCTGTTTTTT

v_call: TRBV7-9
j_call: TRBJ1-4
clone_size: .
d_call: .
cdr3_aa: CASKGRVGEKLFF
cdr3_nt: TGTGCCAGCAAAGGCAGGGTTGGCGAAAAACTGTTTTTT

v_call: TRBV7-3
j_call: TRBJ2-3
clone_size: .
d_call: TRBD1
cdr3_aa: CASSHGQGRTDTQYF
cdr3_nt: TGTGCCAGCAGCCACGGACAGGGAAGGACAGATACGCAGTATTTT

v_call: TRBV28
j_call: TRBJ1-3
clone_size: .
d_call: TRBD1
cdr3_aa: CASSRGQGKASGNTIYF
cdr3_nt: TGTGCCAGCAGCCGGGGACAGGGAAAGGCCTCTGGAAACACCATATATTTT

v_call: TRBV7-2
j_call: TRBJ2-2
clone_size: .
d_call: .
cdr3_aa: CASSHPTGSGELFF
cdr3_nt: TGTGCCAGCAGCCACCCAACGGGGTCCGGGGAGCTGTTTTTT

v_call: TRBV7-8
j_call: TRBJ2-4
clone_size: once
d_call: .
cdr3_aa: CASSSLDTLAKNIQYF
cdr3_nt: TGTGCCAGCAGCTCCTTGGACACTTTAGCCAAAAACATTCAGTACTTC

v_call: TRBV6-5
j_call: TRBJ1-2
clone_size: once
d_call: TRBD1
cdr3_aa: CASTFGQDYGYTF
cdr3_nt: TGTGCCAGCACCTTTGGACAGGACTATGGCTACACCTTC

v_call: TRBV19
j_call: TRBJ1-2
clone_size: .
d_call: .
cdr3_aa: CASSIRTAYGYTF
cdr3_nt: TGTGCCAGTAGTATACGAACAGCTTATGGCTACACCTTC

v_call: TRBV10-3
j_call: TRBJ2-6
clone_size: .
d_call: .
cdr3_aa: CAISGAARSGANVLTF
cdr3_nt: TGTGCCATCAGTGGGGCAGCCCGATCTGGGGCCAACGTCCTGACTTTC

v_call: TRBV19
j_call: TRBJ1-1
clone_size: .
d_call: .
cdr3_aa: CASLRAGPMNTEAFF
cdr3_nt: TGTGCCAGCCTAAGGGCGGGTCCCATGAACACTGAAGCTTTCTTT

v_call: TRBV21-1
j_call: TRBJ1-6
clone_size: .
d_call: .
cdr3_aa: CASSRRTPLHF
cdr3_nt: TGTGCCAGCAGCAGGAGAACTCCCCTCCACTTT

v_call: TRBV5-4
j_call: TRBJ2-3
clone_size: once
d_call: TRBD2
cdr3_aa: CASSVSRGLATDTQYF
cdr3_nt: TGTGCCAGCAGCGTCTCCCGGGGACTAGCTACCGATACGCAGTATTTT

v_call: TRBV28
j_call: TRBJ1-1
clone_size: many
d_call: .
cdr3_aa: CASSPLSLSGPLNTEAFF
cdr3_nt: TGTGCCAGCAGTCCACTGTCCTTATCGGGTCCTTTGAACACTGAAGCTTTCTTT

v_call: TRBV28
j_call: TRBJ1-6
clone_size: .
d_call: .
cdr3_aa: CASTTGFNSPLHF
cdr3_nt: TGTGCCAGCACCACAGGGTTCAATTCACCCCTCCACTTT

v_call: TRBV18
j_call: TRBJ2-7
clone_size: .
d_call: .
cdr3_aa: CASSLQARGYLDEQYF
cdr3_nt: TGTGCCAGCTCACTCCAAGCCAGGGGTTATTTGGACGAGCAGTACTTC

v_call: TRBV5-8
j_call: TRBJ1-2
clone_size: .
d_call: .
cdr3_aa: CASSAQQGIYGYTF
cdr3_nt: TGTGCCAGCAGCGCTCAACAGGGAATCTATGGCTACACCTTC

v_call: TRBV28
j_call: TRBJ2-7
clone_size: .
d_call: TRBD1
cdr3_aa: CASSPRTGYHEQYF
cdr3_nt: TGTGCCAGCAGTCCGAGGACAGGGTACCACGAGCAGTACTTC

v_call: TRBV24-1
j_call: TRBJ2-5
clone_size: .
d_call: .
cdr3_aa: CATSDDRGGLQETQYF
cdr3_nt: TGTGCCACCAGTGATGACAGGGGAGGGCTCCAAGAGACCCAGTACTTC

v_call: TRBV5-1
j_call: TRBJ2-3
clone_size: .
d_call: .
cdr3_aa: CASSLSSTDTQYF
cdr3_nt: TGCGCCAGCAGCCTCTCTAGCACAGATACGCAGTATTTT

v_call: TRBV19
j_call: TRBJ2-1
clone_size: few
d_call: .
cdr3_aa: CASSTGTRGEQFF
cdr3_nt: TGTGCCAGTAGTACCGGGACTCGGGGTGAGCAGTTCTTC

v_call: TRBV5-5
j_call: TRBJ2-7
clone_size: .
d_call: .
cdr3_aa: CASSLDRDSGYEQYF
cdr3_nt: TGTGCCAGCAGCTTAGACAGAGATAGTGGCTACGAGCAGTACTTC

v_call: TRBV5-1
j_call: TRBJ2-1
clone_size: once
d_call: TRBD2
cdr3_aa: CASRSGLADYNEQFF
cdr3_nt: TGCGCCAGCAGATCGGGACTAGCGGACTACAATGAGCAGTTCTTC

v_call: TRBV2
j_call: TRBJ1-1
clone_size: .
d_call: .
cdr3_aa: CASSGEWGVTEAFF
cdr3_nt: TGTGCCAGCAGTGGGGAATGGGGGGTCACTGAAGCTTTCTTT

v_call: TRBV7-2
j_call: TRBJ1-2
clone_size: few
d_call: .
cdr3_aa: CASSGWAGGRGYGYTF
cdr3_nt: TGTGCCAGCAGCGGATGGGCGGGGGGGCGCGGCTATGGCTACACCTTC

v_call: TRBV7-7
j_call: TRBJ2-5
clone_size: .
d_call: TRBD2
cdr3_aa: CASSLGAGGQETQYF
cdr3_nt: TGTGCTAGCAGCTTAGGCGCGGGGGGGCAAGAGACCCAGTACTTC

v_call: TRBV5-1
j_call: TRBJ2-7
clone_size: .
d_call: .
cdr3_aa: CASSTGVNSYEQYF
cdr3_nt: TGCGCCAGCAGCACGGGGGTTAACTCCTACGAGCAGTACTTC

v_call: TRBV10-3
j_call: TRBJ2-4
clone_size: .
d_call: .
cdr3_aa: CAISESSGLAKNIQYF
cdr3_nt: TGTGCCATCAGTGAGTCGTCAGGTTTAGCCAAAAACATTCAGTACTTC

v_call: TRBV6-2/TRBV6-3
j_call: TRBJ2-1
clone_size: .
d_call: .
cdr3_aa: CASSYYGTSDEQFF
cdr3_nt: TGTGCCAGCAGTTACTACGGGACAAGCGATGAGCAGTTCTTC

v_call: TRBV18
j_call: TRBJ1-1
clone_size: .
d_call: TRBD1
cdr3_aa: CASSPTTGANTEAFF
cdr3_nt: TGTGCCAGCTCACCTACCACAGGGGCGAACACTGAAGCTTTCTTT

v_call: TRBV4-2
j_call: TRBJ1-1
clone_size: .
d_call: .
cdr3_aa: CASSQELQGEAFF
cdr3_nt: TGTGCCAGCAGCCAAGAGCTTCAGGGGGAAGCTTTCTTT

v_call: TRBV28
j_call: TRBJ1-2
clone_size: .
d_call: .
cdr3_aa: CASTSFYGYTF
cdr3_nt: TGTGCCAGCACCTCCTTCTATGGCTACACCTTC